The rows below give T cell receptor beta chains drawn from one sample of a study of esophageal squamous cell carcinoma under preoperative chemotherapy. TCRdb redid the calling of the PCR reads with MiXCR, one entry per CDR3 protein. The table includes about 30,000 distinct CDR3 sequences, less than 55% detected once. The sample here was taken from a patient given preoperative chemotherapy. Receptor source: a human donor with esophageal squamous cell carcinoma. The donor label of this sample is uncertain. Both conserved end residues are part of each CDR3. A D gene is named only where the DNA matches it firmly. Clone size is stated in some rows and not others, as once, few, many or a class when expanded.

>TRBV12-3/TRBV12-4|.|.|TRBJ2-3
TGTGCCAGCAGATTAGGGGGGGCTCGTAGCACAGATACGCAGTATTTT
CASRLGGARSTDTQYF
>TRBV7-9|.|.|TRBJ2-2
TGTGCCAGCAGTCAAAGTGGCGGGACAGCGAACACCGATACGCAGTTTTTT
CASSQSGGTANTDTQFF
>TRBV7-2|few|.|TRBJ2-1
TGTGCCAGCAGCTTAGGCCCAGGCAATGAGCAGTTCTTC
CASSLGPGNEQFF
>TRBV7-2|few|TRBD1|TRBJ2-3
TGTGCCAGCAGCTTAACATCCGGGACAGGGGCAGATACGCAGTATTTT
CASSLTSGTGADTQYF
>TRBV7-8|.|.|TRBJ2-7
TGTGCCAGCAGCGCGTCAACGGCTGGCGCCAACGACCTGACCTTC
CASSASTAGANDLTF
>TRBV7-2|many|.|TRBJ1-4
TGTGCCAGCAGCAAACAGGGTTCTAATGAAAAACTGTTTTTT
CASSKQGSNEKLFF
>TRBV6-1|.|TRBD2|TRBJ2-4
TGTGCCAGCCGCGAATTGGGGGGGAGCGACAAAAACACGCAGTATTTC
CASRELGGSDKNTQYF
>TRBV7-2|.|TRBD2|TRBJ2-2
TGTGCCAGCAGCGGAGGTAGCGGGAGCACCGGGGAGCTGTTTTTT
CASSGGSGSTGELFF
>TRBV7-8|.|.|TRBJ2-2
TGTGCCAGCAGCCATGACGGGAGCACCGGGGCGCTGTTTTTT
CASSHDGSTGALFF
>TRBV6-1|few|.|TRBJ2-1
TGTGCCAGCAGTACCTTCAATGAGCAGTTCTTC
CASSTFNEQFF
>TRBV7-2|medium-sized|.|TRBJ1-1
TGTGCCAGCCTCCCAGCGGGCAGGGTTGGCCTGAACACTGAAGCTTTCTTT
CASLPAGRVGLNTEAFF
>TRBV7-2|.|.|TRBJ2-5
TGTGCCAGCAGTAGGGGCTCCCCAGATACCCAGTACTTT
CASSRGSPDTQYF
>TRBV7-2|once|TRBD2|TRBJ2-6
TGTTCAAGTGGGGGGGGAAGTGCGTGGTCCAACGTGCAGACTTTC
CSSGGGSAWSNVQTF
>TRBV12-3/TRBV12-4|.|.|TRBJ2-7
TGTGCCAGCAGTTTGGGACAAAACTACGAGCAGTACTTC
CASSLGQNYEQYF
>TRBV27|many|TRBD2|TRBJ2-7
TGTGCCAGCAGTTCGCCTAGGACTAGCGGGACCTACGAGCAGTACTTC
CASSSPRTSGTYEQYF
>TRBV5-4|many|TRBD2|TRBJ2-3
TGTGCCAGCAGCTTGGGGGGGGGGGGCACAGATACGCAGTATTTT
CASSLGGGGTDTQYF
>TRBV28|few|.|TRBJ2-1
TGTGCCAGCAGTTCGGGGGTCGGTTTTCTATACAATGAGCAGTTCTTC
CASSSGVGFLYNEQFF
>TRBV7-2|.|.|TRBJ2-3
TGTGCCAGCGCGGGACACGGGGGCCGTGGCCCAGATACGCAGTATTTC
CASAGHGGRGPDTQYF
>TRBV7-2|many|.|TRBJ2-6
TGTGCCAGCAGCTTTCGGTCTCAGTCGTACAGTAAGTCGTCTGGGGCCAACGTCCTGACTTTC
CASSFRSQSYSKSSGANVLTF
>TRBV12-3/TRBV12-4|.|.|TRBJ2-5
TGTGCGGGTCTCTCCCCCGGTGCCAAAGAGACTCAGTACTTC
CAGLSPGAKETQYF
>TRBV7-9|many|TRBD1|TRBJ1-5
TGTGCCAGCAGCTTGGGACAGGGACATCAGCCCCAGCATTTT
CASSLGQGHQPQHF
>TRBV12-3/TRBV12-4|.|TRBD2|TRBJ2-3
TGTGCCAGCAGTTTTACGGGGGGACTGGCGGGAGACACAGATACGCAGTATTTT
CASSFTGGLAGDTDTQYF
>TRBV20-1|.|TRBD2|TRBJ2-5
TGCAGTTCTAGCGGGAGTGGCTTAGAGACCCAGTACTTC
CSSSGSGLETQYF
>TRBV7-9|few|.|TRBJ1-3
TGTGCCAGCAGCTTAGCAGGGGGGGTCCCTGGAAACACCATATATTTT
CASSLAGGVPGNTIYF
>TRBV11-2|many|TRBD1|TRBJ2-2
TGTGCCAGCAGCACACGGGACAGGGGCACCGGGGAGCTGTTTTTT
CASSTRDRGTGELFF
>TRBV6-5|.|TRBD2|TRBJ2-3
TGTGCCAGCAGTTATGCTAGCGGGGGGGCTGGGCAAGATACGCAGTATTTT
CASSYASGGAGQDTQYF